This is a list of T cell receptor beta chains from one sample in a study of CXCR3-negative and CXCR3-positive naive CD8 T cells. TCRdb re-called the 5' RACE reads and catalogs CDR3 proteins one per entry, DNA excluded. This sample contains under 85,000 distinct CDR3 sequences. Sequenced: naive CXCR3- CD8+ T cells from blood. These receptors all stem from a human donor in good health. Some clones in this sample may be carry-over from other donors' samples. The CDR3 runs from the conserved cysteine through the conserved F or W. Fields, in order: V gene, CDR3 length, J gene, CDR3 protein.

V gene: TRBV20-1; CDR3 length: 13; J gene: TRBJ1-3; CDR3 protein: CSARTGIGNTIYF
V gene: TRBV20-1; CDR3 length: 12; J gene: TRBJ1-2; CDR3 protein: CSARQENYGYTF
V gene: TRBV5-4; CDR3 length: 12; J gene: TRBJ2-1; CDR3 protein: CASSLDSNEQFF
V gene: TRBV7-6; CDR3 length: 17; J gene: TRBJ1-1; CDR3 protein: CASSWDRRSDMNTEAFF
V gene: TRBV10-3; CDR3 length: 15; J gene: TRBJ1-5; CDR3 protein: CAISEMGGLNQPQHF
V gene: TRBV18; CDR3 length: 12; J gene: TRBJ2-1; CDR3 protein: CASSPQGNEQFF
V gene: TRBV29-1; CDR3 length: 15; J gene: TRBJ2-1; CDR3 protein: CSVGGEVHSYNEQFF
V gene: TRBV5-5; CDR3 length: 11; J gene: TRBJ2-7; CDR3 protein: CASSRSYEQYF
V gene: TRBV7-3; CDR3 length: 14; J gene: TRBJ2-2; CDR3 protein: CASSPAGGPGELFF
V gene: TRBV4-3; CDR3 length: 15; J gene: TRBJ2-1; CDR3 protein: CASSRTTGYYNEQFF
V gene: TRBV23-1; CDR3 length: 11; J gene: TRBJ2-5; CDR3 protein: CASSHLSGQYF
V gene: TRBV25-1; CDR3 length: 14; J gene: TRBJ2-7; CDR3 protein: CASSARQGAYEQYF
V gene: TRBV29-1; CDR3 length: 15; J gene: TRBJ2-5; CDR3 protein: CSVDLRGQTQETQYF
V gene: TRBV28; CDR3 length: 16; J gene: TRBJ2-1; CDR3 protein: CASSSLPGTRYNEQFF
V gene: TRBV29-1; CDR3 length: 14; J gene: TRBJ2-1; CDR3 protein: CSVEGQGHYNEQFF
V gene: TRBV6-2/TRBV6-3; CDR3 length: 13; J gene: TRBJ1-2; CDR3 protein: CASRPAGDRGYTF
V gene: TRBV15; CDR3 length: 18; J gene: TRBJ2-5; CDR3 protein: CATSRVLKSPTRQETQYF
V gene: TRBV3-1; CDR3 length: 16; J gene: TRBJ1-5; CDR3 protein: CASSQGRRGTNQPQHF
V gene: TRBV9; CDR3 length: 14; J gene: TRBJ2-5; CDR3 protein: CASSGHEVAETQYF
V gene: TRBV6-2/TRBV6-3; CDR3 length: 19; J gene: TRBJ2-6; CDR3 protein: CASSYSLGQGVAGANVLTF
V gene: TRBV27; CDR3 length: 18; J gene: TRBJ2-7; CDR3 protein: CASSLYGTSGTLVYEQYF
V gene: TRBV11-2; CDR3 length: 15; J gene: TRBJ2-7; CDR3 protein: CASSNYAQGDYEQYF
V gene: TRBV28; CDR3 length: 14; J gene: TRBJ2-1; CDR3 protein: CASLGQGSYNEQFF
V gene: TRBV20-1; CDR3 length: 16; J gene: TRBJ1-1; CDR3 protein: CSARDPGFGGSTEAFF
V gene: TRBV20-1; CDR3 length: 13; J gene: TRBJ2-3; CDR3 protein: CSAMGGGSDTQYF
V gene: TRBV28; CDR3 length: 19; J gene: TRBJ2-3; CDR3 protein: CASSSTKPGTSGEGDTQYF
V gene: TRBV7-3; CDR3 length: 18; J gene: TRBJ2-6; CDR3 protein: CASSLLLAGHSGANVLTF
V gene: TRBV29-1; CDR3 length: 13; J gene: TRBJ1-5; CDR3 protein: CSVTGQGNQPQHF
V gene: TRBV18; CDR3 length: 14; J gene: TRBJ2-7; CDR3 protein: CASSPTESSYEQYF